The next 7 T cell receptor beta chains were all read from a single sample in a study of cytomegalovirus exposure and HLA in healthy donors. PCR was performed using 60 Vbeta and 13 Jbeta primers. The data were produced by immunoSEQ multiplex PCR, yet TCRdb's version contains in-frame clones alone and is incomplete. The sample records around 130,000 clones, around 73% being singletons. Sequenced material: PBMCs. The source is a man aged 50-60 years in good health and CMV-seronegative.

V and J are TRBV11-2 and TRBJ1-1, with D hard to call. V lost 3 bases to trimming and J lost 2 bases, with 10 bases between them. Germline CDR1 SGHAT, CDR2 FQNNGV. This CDR3 comprises 14 residues. The CDR3 region has the DNA TGTGCCAGCAGCTTCTGGTCAGAAAACACTGAAGCTTTCTTT. This codes for CASSFWSENTEAFF.

This chain uses TRBV5-5 with TRBJ2-7; tentative D call: TRBD1 (7 bases). Germline V gene sequence: CDR1 SGHKS, CDR2 YYEKEE (reference sequence). Trimming took off 2 bases at V and 3 bases at J, with 15 bases between the two ends. The CDR3 is 15 residues long. Written as DNA, the CDR3 is TGTGCCAGCAGCTTCAGGAGGGGGCTAAGCTACGAGCAGTACTTC. Its protein product is CASSFRRGLSYEQYF.

V and J are TRBV28 and TRBJ2-2, with 11 bases lining up with TRBD2. Germline CDR1 and CDR2: MDHEN and SYDVKM. Losses at the gene ends were 4 bases for V and 4 bases for J; bases not matched to a gene: 2. The CDR3 length is 15 residues. The CDR3 here is CASSSGTSGTGELFF. In DNA, the CDR3 is TGTGCCAGCAGTTCCGGGACTAGCGGCACCGGGGAGCTGTTTTTT.

Concerning this clone: At one end the junction does not follow the germline gene, possibly because of a read error. The V gene is TRBV28, the J gene TRBJ2-7; a possible D gene is TRBD2 (6 bases). CDR1 is MDHEN, CDR2 SYDVKM, per germline. CDR3 length equals 16 residues. Here the CDR3 reads CASSLSPAGNVGGAIF. CDR3 nucleotides: TGTGCCAGCAGTTTAAGCCCCGCCGGCAATGTAGGAGGGGCAATCTTC.

This rearrangement joins TRBV7-9 to TRBJ1-1; D is perhaps TRBD1 (5 bases). Germline CDR1 SEHNR, CDR2 FQNEAQ (reference sequence). The CDR3 totals 14 residues. V dropped 4 bases and J dropped 4 bases, with 13 bases sitting between them. The DNA of the CDR3 is TGTGCCAGCAGCTCATCGGGCGGGGGCACTGAAGCTTTCTTT. Translating gives CASSSSGGGTEAFF.

The CDR3 bases are TGTGCCAGCTGCCCTCTTCCAGCGGGAGAGACCCAGTACTTC. Amino acids: CASCPLPAGETQYF. The chain is built from TRBV7-6 and TRBJ2-5, with TRBD2 as a possible D gene (6 bases). Trimming took off 8 bases at V and 4 bases at J, with 17 bases between the two ends. CDR3 length: 14 residues. Per the germline V gene, CDR1 is SGHVS and CDR2 is FNYEAQ.

This chain links TRBV6-5 with TRBJ1-2, with 8 bases identical to TRBD1. The CDR3 extends over 15 amino acids. With 2 bases clipped from V and 2 bases from J, the junction kept 4 bases outside the gene matches. Germline assignment: CDR1 MNHEY and CDR2 SVGAGI. The CDR3 region is CASSYTGGENYGYTF. Written as DNA, the CDR3 is TGTGCCAGCAGTTACACAGGGGGGGAAAACTATGGCTACACCTTC.